This paragraph covers one T cell receptor beta chain sequence. Its specific antigen is unknown. Base-call qualities are not available, and no considerably larger clone is one nucleotide away. These data belong to a study of blood T cell repertoires in COVID-19 (dated by TCRdb to 2020 to 2021). Regarding the complete study: Samples from collaborators originated in the United States, Italy and Spain and spanned both the acute and convalescent phases of COVID-19. The material from the prospective study consisted of cDNA or gDNA derived from T cells, B-cell-depleted T cells, or PBMCs. Subjects who had been exposed to COVID-19, were actively infected with it, or had recovered from it provided the deeply sampled blood TCRbeta repertoires that made up the dataset. The repertoires were released in a freely available public database meant as a resource for research on the immune response to SARS-CoV-2. The samples were drawn from two sources: the first 160 participants of the ongoing ImmuneRACE study, and 1,000 to 1,500 subjects contributed by 6 global collaborators. Sample metadata almost always included a de-identified subject ID, COVID-19 status, age in years and sex. HLA class I and class II types, where available, came from metadata supplied by the sample provider rather than from assay-based typing.

Enrolling through a virtual design, the prospective study's participants ranged in age from roughly 18 to 89 years and lived across 24 United States geographic areas. In the prospective study, cohorts were assigned on the basis of participant-reported clinical history obtained from a screening survey and a study questionnaire. Exposed participants had been in contact, within 2 weeks of entering the study, with a person who had a PCR-confirmed or clinician-diagnosed case of COVID-19. Mobile phlebotomists in the prospective study collected whole blood, serum and a nasopharyngeal or oropharyngeal swab from every participant. Participants in the prospective study had the option to provide additional blood draws and questionnaires over a roughly two-month period. Blood samples from the prospective study were shipped frozen or at room temperature prior to DNA extraction. The investigation overall reported the following: Clinical and demographic metadata were provided uncurated, with the amount varying by source and participant.

The CDR3 has 14 amino acids, counting the end cysteine and phenylalanine. Of all the DNA, just the CDR3 is kept, 42 bases in frame from base 1. The germline V gene (reference sequence) supplies CDR1 SGHNT and CDR2 YYREEE. Clipping removes 3 bases from V and 4 bases from J, with 3 as the unmatched junction base count. TCRbeta CDR3 regions were amplified from genomic DNA using the immunoSEQ Assay, a bias-controlled multiplex PCR. The study's processing was this. The number of nucleated cells in each sample was estimated by amplification of reference gene primers within the assay. To quantify the absolute abundance of each unique TCRbeta CDR3 rearrangement, sequence reads were collapsed and filtered. For each sample, productive Simpson clonality was calculated as the square root of Simpson's diversity index over productive rearrangements. The source is immuneACCESS, and TCRdb retained only in-frame sequences with V and J called. Part of the clones is not carried over; for the studies checked, unresolved V genes explain less than half of this, and the remainder is unexplained. V and J calls and clone size follow that table, whereas D and trimming were derived from the DNA. This sample lists around 340,000 clones; more than 70% were detected once. Approximately 1% of the sample comes from the top ten.

Sequenced material: PBMCs or T cells enriched from blood (not recorded which). The receptor chain draws on TRBV5-4 and TRBJ2-5, with 10 junctional bases fitting TRBD1. The clonotype was recovered from a woman aged 25 to 45 who had been exposed to COVID-19. The CDR3 loop reads CASSWTGGGETQYF. The DNA sequence reads TGTGCCAGCAGCTGGACAGGGGGTGGAGAGACCCAGTACTTC.